One sample yielded the 32 T cell receptor beta chains listed below, sequenced in a study of regulatory T cells in long-lasting Graves disease. According to the study, TCR beta libraries were built with iRepertoire HTBI primers and CDR3-region Arm-PCR. TCRdb passed the multiplex PCR reads through MiXCR, listing each CDR3 protein once. Here the sample spans under 500,000 distinct CDR3 sequences, 20% being singletons. Time point: persistent/refractory GD, antithyroid drugs over 5 years with positive TRAb. PBMC-derived RNA was used for the TCR library. The source material was peripheral blood mononuclear cells (PBMCs), sampled when the disease was refractory, from a patient treated with antithyroid drugs. The origin of the receptors is a female donor with Graves disease.

This clonotype appeared many times. The V and J genes are TRBV20-1 and TRBJ1-1, with unresolved D. Germline V lookup: CDR1 DFQATT, CDR2 SNEGSKA (reference sequence). Trimming removed 2 bases at V and 1 base at J, with 14 bases between. The CDR3 runs 15 residues. DNA of the CDR3: TGCAGTGCTAGACTCCAGATAGGGTCGAACACTGAAGCTTTCTTT. Translating gives CSARLQIGSNTEAFF.

This clonotype was seen more than once but under ten times. This chain connects TRBV24-1 to TRBJ2-6, with 7 positions matching TRBD1. With 3 bases clipped from V and 7 bases from J, the junction kept 8 bases outside the gene matches. Germline loops: CDR1 KGHDR, CDR2 SFDVKD. This CDR3 comprises 16 residues. The CDR3 DNA sequence: TGTGCCACCAGTGATCCAGACAGGGCGCGTGCCAACGTCCTGACTTTC. Translation gives CATSDPDRARANVLTF.

Many counts were recorded for this clonotype. V is TRBV24-1 and J is TRBJ2-5; D might be TRBD1 or TRBD2, each matching 5 bases. The CDR3 covers 15 residues. Trimming stripped 7 bases from V and 2 bases from J, with 16 bases between. Germline V gene data show CDR1 as KGHDR and CDR2 as SFDVKD. Here the CDR3 DNA reads TGTGCCACCAGAGACGCCGGGGCAGATCAAGAGACCCAGTACTTC. Its protein is CATRDAGADQETQYF.

The rearrangement uses TRBV2 and TRBJ2-3; 12 positions agree with TRBD2. The CDR3 spans 17 residues. Trimming took 6 bases from V and 7 from J; bases not matched to a gene: 14. The germline V gene has CDR1 SNHLY and CDR2 FYNNEI. The CDR3 nucleotides read TGTGCCAGCAGAGACTCGAGACTAGCGGGAGACTTGAATACGCAGTATTTT. This codes for CASRDSRLAGDLNTQYF.

This clonotype occurred a few times. The chain recombines TRBV6-1 with TRBJ2-7; 9 bases agree with TRBD2. Losses at the gene ends were 6 bases for V and 4 bases for J; bases not matched to a gene: 19. This CDR3 region has 18 residues. Per the germline V gene, CDR1 is MNHNS and CDR2 is SASEGT. The CDR3 sequence is CASSPYSLLSGSGYEQYF. CDR3 coding DNA: TGTGCCAGCAGCCCTTATTCCCTCCTTAGCGGGAGTGGGTACGAGCAGTACTTC.

The chain is built from TRBV5-5 and TRBJ2-1, with D perhaps being TRBD1 or TRBD2 (6 bases each). The germline V gene encodes CDR1 SGHKS and CDR2 YYEKEE (reference sequence). The CDR3 sequence is 16 residues long. Trimming took off 2 bases at V and 0 bases at J, with 12 bases between the two ends. CDR3: CASSFRGRFSYNEQFF. The DNA of the CDR3 is TGTGCCAGCAGCTTTAGGGGGAGGTTCTCCTACAATGAGCAGTTCTTC.

In this sample, this clonotype turned up many times. This chain links TRBV12-5 with TRBJ2-2, with D possibly being TRBD1 or TRBD2 (5 bases each). Between the trimmed V and J ends, which lost 2 bases and 0 bases, there was a span of 19 bases. The length of the CDR3 is 19 residues. Germline CDR1 LGHNT, CDR2 FRNRAP. The CDR3 region is CASGLRDRFSGTNTGELFF. Here the CDR3 DNA reads TGTGCTAGTGGTTTGAGGGACCGGTTTTCGGGTACGAACACCGGGGAGCTGTTTTTT.

In its sample, this clonotype was seen many times. V usage is TRBV6-5 and J usage is TRBJ2-7; D ambiguous. The CDR3 covers 14 residues. Germline assignment: CDR1 MNHEY and CDR2 SVGAGI. Trimming left V 3 bases short and J 0 bases short, with 9 bases between. DNA of the CDR3: TGTGCCAGCAGTTATGCTGGCAGCTCCTACGAGCAGTACTTC. It translates to CASSYAGSSYEQYF.

The V gene is TRBV27, the J gene TRBJ2-2, with 8 bases matching TRBD2. Germline loops: CDR1 MNHEY, CDR2 SMNVEV (reference sequence). CDR3 size: 16 residues. V lost 5 bases, J lost 6 bases, and 11 bases stayed unmatched. The CDR3 sequence is CASSGEGLVGAGELFF. The CDR3 DNA is TGTGCCAGCAGTGGGGAGGGACTAGTCGGGGCCGGGGAGCTGTTTTTT.

A few counts support this clonotype. J is TRBJ1-1 and V is TRBV29-1; the D is unclear. This CDR3 is 11 amino acids long. V was trimmed by 4 bases and J by 4 bases, leaving 7 bases between them. The germline CDR1 and CDR2 sequences are SQVTM and ANQGSEA. CDR3 amino acids: CSVVRLTEAFF. The CDR3 DNA sequence: TGCAGCGTTGTACGGCTCACTGAAGCTTTCTTT. Full variable domain (missing parts from reference TRBV29-1 and TRBJ1-1): SAVISQKPSRDICQRGTSLTIQCQVDSQVTMMFWYRQQPGQSLTLIATANQGSEATYESGFVIDKFPISRPNLTFSTLTVSNMSPEDSSIYLCSVVRLTEAFFGQGTRLTVV.

This clonotype was picked up many times. The rearrangement uses TRBV15 and TRBJ2-5, with 9 bases fitting TRBD2. The germline V gene has CDR1 LNHNV and CDR2 YYDKDF (reference sequence). Germline trimming cut 6 bases from V and 5 bases from J; bases unmatched to any gene: 7. The CDR3 is 14 residues long. The CDR3 DNA is TGTGCCACCAGAGTAGCGGGAGAGTGGGAGACCCAGTACTTC. Protein sequence: CATRVAGEWETQYF.

This clonotype was seen ten or more times. CDR3 region: CASSLSGGFWNTEAFF. The CDR3 DNA reads TGTGCCAGCAGTTTGTCAGGGGGGTTTTGGAACACTGAAGCTTTCTTT. The V and J genes are TRBV28 and TRBJ1-1, with 7 bases identical to TRBD1. CDR1 MDHEN and CDR2 SYDVKM come from the germline V gene. V lost 3 bases to trimming and J lost 1 base; unmatched junction nucleotides: 8. The length of the CDR3 is 16 residues.

The chain carries TRBV27 and TRBJ2-7; maybe TRBD1 (5 bases). The germline V gene has CDR1 MNHEY and CDR2 SMNVEV (reference sequence). There are 14 residues in the CDR3. With 5 bases removed from V and 6 bases from J, the gap between germline ends came to 17 bases. CDR3 sequence: CASSLQGLASEQYF. The CDR3 nucleotides read TGTGCCAGCAGTCTCCAGGGTCTCGCATCCGAGCAGTACTTC.

This clonotype was observed at least ten times. The chain combines TRBV12-3 or TRBV12-4 with TRBJ1-4; no clear D gene. The CDR3 covers 14 residues. V was cut by 3 bases and J by 3 bases, with 8 bases left in between. CDR3 region: CASSFGSANEKLFF. CDR3 in DNA: TGTGCCAGCAGTTTCGGGTCGGCTAATGAAAAACTGTTTTTT.

In its sample, this clonotype was seen many times. The V call is TRBV28, the J call TRBJ2-5, with no clear D. Germline assignment: CDR1 MDHEN and CDR2 SYDVKM. V was shortened by 1 base and J by 0 bases, with 6 bases between the two germline ends. CDR3 length: 14 residues. CDR3 coding DNA: TGTGCCAGCAGTTTATACCAGAACCAAGAGACCCAGTACTTC. Protein: CASSLYQNQETQYF.

This clonotype was counted only a few times. The genes are TRBV2 and TRBJ2-1; the D is unclear. V lost 2 bases, J lost 6 bases, and 14 bases lay in between. This CDR3 region has 15 residues. Germline CDR1 reads SNHLY; CDR2 reads FYNNEI. CDR3 in DNA: TGTGCCAGCAGTGAATCTGCTGCCGACCGCAATGAGCAGTTCTTC. As protein: CASSESAADRNEQFF.

The chain recombines TRBV9 with TRBJ2-7; 7 bases line up with TRBD2. J was trimmed by 2 bases and V by 2 bases; bases with no gene match: 7. This CDR3 has 15 amino acids. Germline CDR1 reads SGDLS; CDR2 reads YYNGEE. For the CDR3, the DNA is TGTGCCAGCAGCGTGCGGGGGACGGGTCCCTACGAGCAGTACTTC. Its protein product is CASSVRGTGPYEQYF.

The chain couples TRBV30 to TRBJ2-7, with 7 bases aligning to TRBD2. The CDR3 spans 13 residues. J gave up 2 bases and V 3 bases, and 4 bases lay outside the gene matches. Germline V gene lookup returns CDR1 GTSNPN and CDR2 SVGIG (reference sequence). The CDR3 DNA reads TGTGCCTGGAGCAGCGGGGCCCCCTACGAGCAGTACTTC. This gives the protein CAWSSGAPYEQYF.

The chain uses TRBV19 and TRBJ2-2; 8 positions match TRBD2. The CDR3 covers 14 residues. V was pared by 5 bases and J by 4 bases, with 3 bases of the junction left unmatched. Germline V gene data show CDR1 as LNHDA and CDR2 as SQIVND (reference sequence). The CDR3 is CASSPLAGTGELFF. The CDR3 DNA follows: TGTGCCAGTAGTCCTCTAGCGGGCACCGGGGAGCTGTTTTTT.

This clonotype was picked up many times. The J gene is TRBJ2-5, the V gene TRBV5-6; the D call may be TRBD1 or TRBD2 (6 bases each). CDR3 length: 14 amino acids. Per the germline V gene, CDR1 is SGHDT and CDR2 is YYEEEE. The V and J ends lost 5 bases and 0 bases respectively, with 11 bases between them. CDR3 amino acids: CASRLGGYQETQYF. For the CDR3, the DNA is TGTGCCAGCAGACTAGGGGGGTACCAAGAGACCCAGTACTTC.

The CDR3 here is CASSQALNEKLFF. DNA for the CDR3: TGCGCCAGCAGCCAAGCCCTGAATGAAAAACTGTTTTTT. The rearrangement links TRBV4-3 to TRBJ1-4, with D hard to call. Between the trimmed V and J ends, which lost 1 base and 5 bases, there was a span of 5 bases. Germline V gene sequence: CDR1 LGHNA, CDR2 YSLEER. CDR3 length equals 13 residues.

The table lists this clonotype with many counts. The J gene is TRBJ1-6, the V gene TRBV20-1; D gene unclear. There are 13 residues in the CDR3. V was trimmed by 5 bases and J by 6 bases, leaving 11 bases between them. Germline-derived CDR1 and CDR2 are DFQATT and SNEGSKA (reference sequence). CDR3 bases: TGCAGTGCTTGGACCGAGACTAATTCACCCCTCCACTTT. Translated: CSAWTETNSPLHF.

This clonotype was observed many times. V usage is TRBV6-1 and J usage is TRBJ2-2, with D unclear. CDR1 MNHNS and CDR2 SASEGT come from the germline V gene. Trimming shortened V by 9 bases and J by 0 bases, and 8 bases separated the two germline ends. The CDR3 totals 13 residues. Here the CDR3 DNA reads TGTGCCAGTACCTATGCGAACACCGGGGAGCTGTTTTTT. Residues: CASTYANTGELFF.

A remark on this clonotype: Just one base apart from a much larger clone, this may be a read error. The missing conserved phenylalanine or tryptophan at the end of this CDR3 makes a read error likely. The CDR3 bases are TGTGCCAGTGGACAGGGGGGCACTGAAGCTTTCCTT. Protein sequence: CASGQGGTEAFL. V and J are TRBV6-2 or TRBV6-3 and TRBJ1-1; TRBD1 agrees at 10 bases. The CDR3 runs to 12 residues. Germline CDR1 reads MNHEY; CDR2 reads SVGEGT. V dropped 9 bases and J dropped 4; count of bases not matched to a gene: 2.

This clonotype was picked up many times. This chain joins TRBV29-1 and TRBJ1-2; 8 bases agree with TRBD1. The germline V gene encodes CDR1 SQVTM and CDR2 ANQGSEA. The CDR3 is made up of 13 amino acids. V dropped 7 bases and J dropped 4; count of bases not matched to a gene: 8. CDR3 in DNA: TGCAGCGCAAGGGACAGGAGGGGCTATGGCTACACCTTC. Translating it yields CSARDRRGYGYTF.

This clonotype has ten or more counts. The chain employs TRBV28 and TRBJ2-7; 9 bases match TRBD2. CDR3 length: 15 residues. CDR1 is MDHEN, CDR2 SYDVKM, per germline. J gave up 6 bases and V 4 bases, and 10 bases lay outside the gene matches. The DNA for the CDR3 is TGTGCCAGCAGTTCGTCTAGCGGGACGGGAGGCGAGCAGTACTTC. Protein: CASSSSSGTGGEQYF. The whole variable domain, remainder taken from reference TRBV28 and TRBJ2-7, is DVKVTQSSRYLVKRTGEKVFLECVQDMDHENMFWYRQDPGLGLRLIYFSYDVKMKEKGDIPEGYSVSREKKERFSLILESASTNQTSMYLCASSSSSGTGGEQYFGPGTRLTVT.

This rearrangement joins TRBV28 to TRBJ2-5, with D perhaps matching TRBD2 (6 bases). The DNA end favors TRBJ2-1, so the J call may be wrong. Looked up from germline, CDR1 is MDHEN and CDR2 is SYDVKM. CDR3 size: 14 residues. The CDR3 is CASIPGDLRNEQFF. The CDR3 nucleotides are TGTGCCAGCATCCCGGGAGACCTGCGGAATGAGCAGTTCTTC.

The chain combines TRBV5-1 with TRBJ2-1; D could derive from TRBD1 or TRBD2 (5 bases each). V was cut by 2 bases and J by 3 bases, with 12 bases left in between. The CDR3 is made up of 15 amino acids. Germline V gene lookup returns CDR1 SGHRS and CDR2 YFSETQ. The DNA of the CDR3 is TGCGCCAGCAGCTTAATAGGGGACCGCTACAATGAGCAGTTCTTC. Translating gives CASSLIGDRYNEQFF.

This clonotype was counted many times. The genes are TRBV12-5 and TRBJ1-1; D call uncertain. Trimming removed 2 bases from V and 0 bases from J, with 4 bases in between. CDR1 and CDR2 (germline): LGHNT, FRNRAP. The CDR3 runs to 13 residues. CDR3 amino acids: CASGLNMNTEAFF. The CDR3 nucleotides are TGTGCTAGTGGTTTGAACATGAACACTGAAGCTTTCTTT.

This chain links TRBV7-2 with TRBJ2-3; D unclear. Germline CDR1 is SGHTA and CDR2 is FQGNSA. The CDR3 runs to 11 residues. V lost 5 bases, J lost 5 bases, and 5 bases lay in between. This CDR3 reads CASSPLDTQYF. DNA for the CDR3: TGTGCCAGCAGCCCTTTAGATACGCAGTATTTT.

The V gene is TRBV12-3 or TRBV12-4, the J gene TRBJ1-1; perhaps TRBD1 as D (6 bases). The CDR3 sequence is 14 residues long. Trimming stripped 6 bases from V and 6 bases from J, with 17 bases between. DNA of the CDR3: TGTGCCAGCAGACCGGGACACGTCCCCCCTGAAGCTTTCTTT. Residues: CASRPGHVPPEAFF.

This clonotype occurred once. One end of the junction is discordant with germline, which a read error may explain. This rearrangement joins TRBV19 to TRBJ1-1; D possibly corresponds to TRBD1 (5 bases). The length of the CDR3 is 13 residues. The germline V gene encodes CDR1 LNHDA and CDR2 SQIVND (reference sequence). As DNA, the CDR3 is TGTACCAGTAGTGCGGGGACGAACACTGAAGCTTTCTTT. It codes for CTSSAGTNTEAFF.